This T cell receptor (beta chain) was obtained from a study of cytomegalovirus exposure and HLA in healthy donors. Study-level points and caveats: There were approximately 150 TCR beta chains listed as cytomegalovirus-associated.

The CDR3 loop spans 16 amino acids. Trimming cost V 2 bases and J 8 bases; bases outside gene matches: 10. Germline V gene lookup returns CDR1 MDHEN and CDR2 SYDVKM. A note on this clone: The antigen is unknown.

This table comes from immunoSEQ multiplex PCR, and its TCRdb copy is limited to in-frame clones, with some not included. The repertoire has approximately 130,000 clones, around 90% of them found once; the top ten carry under 2%. This chain joins TRBV28 and TRBJ2-1; TRBD2 matches at 9 bases. This TCR came from a woman aged 18-30 years in good health and CMV-seronegative. The sample taken for sequencing was PBMCs. The CDR3 reads CASSLGFSGRFYEQFF. DNA for the CDR3: TGTGCCAGCAGTTTAGGCTTTAGCGGGAGATTTTATGAGCAGTTCTTC.